Listed here are 18 T cell receptor beta chains from one sample, sequenced in a study of blood T cell repertoires in COVID-19. Sequenced by immunoSEQ multiplex PCR; TCRdb stores in-frame clones only, minus some. The table has about 200,000 clones, around 87% seen once. The sequencing sample was made of peripheral blood. The receptors come from a man between 45 and 60 years old with acute or convalescent COVID-19.

This clone has a single count. The V and J genes are TRBV24-1 and TRBJ1-5, with a tentative D call TRBD1 (6 bases). CDR1 and CDR2 (germline): KGHDR, SFDVKD. The CDR3 sequence is 16 residues long. Trimming pared 3 bases from V and 2 bases from J, leaving 13 bases between. CDR3 loop: CATSDPTGSRNQPQHF. CDR3 in DNA: TGTGCCACCAGTGATCCCACAGGGAGCCGCAATCAGCCCCAGCATTTT.

This rearrangement joins TRBV3-1 (or the pseudogene TRBV3-2) to TRBJ2-2; D unclear. This CDR3 contains 15 residues. Trimming cost V 4 bases and J 1 base, with 10 bases left between them. Germline V gives CDR1 LGHDT, CDR2 YNNKEL (reference sequence). The CDR3 nucleotides read TGTGCCAGCAGCCCAAGAGACAAGAACACCGGGGAGCTGTTTTTT. The encoded protein is CASSPRDKNTGELFF.

The chain combines TRBV5-1 with TRBJ2-7; TRBD1 aligns across 9 bases. In germline, CDR1 is SGHRS, CDR2 YFSETQ. The CDR3 has 15 residues. Trimming cost V 0 bases and J 1 base; bases outside gene matches: 2. The CDR3 nucleotides are TGCGCCAGCAGCTTGGGTGGGACAGGGTCCTACGAGCAGTACTTC. Protein product: CASSLGGTGSYEQYF.

J is TRBJ2-7 and V is TRBV6-6, with 10 bases that match TRBD1. The germline CDR1 and CDR2 sequences are MNHNY and SVGAGI (reference sequence). This CDR3 region has 15 residues. The junction had 8 bases not matched to a gene; V was cut back by 6 bases and J by 3 bases. The CDR3, as DNA: TGTGCCAGCAGCGCGACAGGGGGCTGGAGCTACGAGCAGTACGTC. Amino acids: CASSATGGWSYEQYV.

The chain recombines TRBV5-5 with TRBJ1-5; no clear D. Trimming took off 2 bases at V and 2 bases at J, with 8 bases between the two ends. Germline CDR1 SGHKS, CDR2 YYEKEE (reference sequence). This CDR3 contains 14 residues. For the CDR3, the DNA is TGTGCCAGCAGCTTCGGTCGGGGCAATCAGCCCCAGCATTTT. Translated, it gives CASSFGRGNQPQHF. Variable domain in full (rest from reference TRBV5-5 and TRBJ1-5): DAGVTQSPTHLIKTRGQQVTLRCSPISGHKSVSWYQQVLGQGPQFIFQYYEKEERGRGNFPDRFSARQFPNYSSELNVNALLLGDSALYLCASSFGRGNQPQHFGDGTRLSIL.

The CDR3 is CASSQTVSTYEQYF. The DNA for the CDR3 is TGTGCCAGCAGCCAAACTGTCTCCACCTACGAGCAGTACTTC. The chain employs TRBV3-1 (or the pseudogene TRBV3-2) and TRBJ2-7; D remains unclear. V lost 2 bases and J lost 2, with 10 bases in between. Germline CDR1 reads LGHDT; CDR2 reads YNNKEL (reference sequence). The CDR3 extends over 14 amino acids.

This sequence joins TRBV7-9 and TRBJ1-1; the match to TRBD1 covers 7 bases. V lost 5 bases, J lost 1 base, and 7 bases stayed unmatched. The CDR3 loop spans 15 amino acids. Germline CDR1 SEHNR, CDR2 FQNEAQ (reference sequence). The CDR3 region has the DNA TGTGCCAGCAGCCCACGGGGGACAGCGAACACTGAAGCTTTCTTT. This gives the protein CASSPRGTANTEAFF.

This sequence joins TRBV5-4 and TRBJ1-4; weak D call: TRBD1 (6 bases). This CDR3 is built from 17 residues. CDR1 SGHNT and CDR2 YYREEE come from the germline V gene (reference sequence). Trimming shortened V by 4 bases and J by 4 bases, and 20 bases separated the two germline ends. CDR3 DNA sequence: TGTGCCAGCAGCCCTTGGACAGCTCGGGGATATAATGAAAAACTGTTTTTT. Encoded protein: CASSPWTARGYNEKLFF.

V usage is TRBV20-1 and J usage is TRBJ2-5; 7 bases align to TRBD2. The CDR3 runs to 11 residues. J was trimmed by 13 bases and V by 5 bases; bases with no gene match: 10. The germline CDR1 and CDR2 sequences are DFQATT and SNEGSKA (reference sequence). DNA of the CDR3: TGCAGTGCTGCCTCCGGGACTACGCGGTACTTC. Translation gives CSAASGTTRYF.

The chain is built from TRBV7-2 and TRBJ1-6; TRBD1 is a possible D gene (6 bases). CDR3 size: 15 residues. Trimming left V 1 base short and J 6 bases short, with 10 bases between. Per the germline V gene, CDR1 is SGHTA and CDR2 is FQGNSA. The CDR3 DNA sequence: TGTGCCAGCAGCTTAGGGACAGCTTCTAATTCACCCCTCCACTTT. Translating gives CASSLGTASNSPLHF.

This chain connects TRBV5-1 to TRBJ2-3; 14 bases match TRBD2. CDR1 is SGHRS and CDR2 is YFSETQ in the germline V gene. The CDR3 totals 17 residues. With 4 bases clipped from V and 4 bases from J, the junction kept 8 bases outside the gene matches. CDR3 bases: TGCGCCAGCAGCCCCGAGACTAGCGGGAGGGCCTCAGATACGCAGTATTTT. Protein product: CASSPETSGRASDTQYF.

The rearrangement uses TRBV3-1 (or the pseudogene TRBV3-2) and TRBJ2-7, with 8 bases that match TRBD2. This CDR3 region has 17 residues. V shed 1 base and J 2 bases; nucleotides not matched to a gene: 10. The V gene's germline CDR1 is LGHDT and CDR2 YNNKEL (reference sequence). CDR3 loop: CASSQGRSGAVTYEQYV. CDR3 bases: TGTGCCAGCAGCCAAGGGCGTAGCGGGGCCGTAACCTACGAGCAGTACGTC.

The chain carries TRBV28 and TRBJ2-4, with D tentatively TRBD2 (7 bases). The germline V and J ends were trimmed by 4 bases and 7 bases, with 26 bases remaining between them. This CDR3 is 18 amino acids long. The germline V gene encodes CDR1 MDHEN and CDR2 SYDVKM. The CDR3 DNA is TGTGCCAGCAGTTCCATTGGCCCGGTTGCGGGAGACAGGAACATTCAGTACTTC. Protein sequence: CASSSIGPVAGDRNIQYF.

V usage is TRBV12-3 or TRBV12-4 and J usage is TRBJ2-7; D is unresolved. The CDR3 spans 11 residues. The V end lost 6 bases, the J end lost 3 bases, and 6 bases lay between the germline ends. The CDR3 protein is CASRSNYEQYF. The CDR3 DNA sequence: TGTGCCAGCAGGAGTAACTACGAGCAGTACTTC.

The chain has TRBV28 and TRBJ1-4; no definite D call. V shed 5 bases and J shed 4 bases, with 11 bases lying between them. The CDR3 contains 14 residues. CDR1 is MDHEN and CDR2 is SYDVKM in the germline V gene. The CDR3 here is CASSPGGRNEKLFF. CDR3 nucleotides: TGTGCCAGCAGTCCAGGAGGCCGTAATGAAAAACTGTTTTTT.

The chain recombines TRBV28 with TRBJ2-7; D ambiguous. In germline, CDR1 is MDHEN, CDR2 SYDVKM. Trimming took off 5 bases at V and 2 bases at J, with 13 bases between the two ends. The CDR3 contains 14 residues. CDR3 protein: CASSPPGGTYEQYF. As DNA, the CDR3 is TGTGCCAGCAGTCCGCCTGGCGGAACCTACGAGCAGTACTTC.

The chain joins TRBV3-1 (or the pseudogene TRBV3-2) to TRBJ1-4; 10 bases line up with TRBD1. V dropped 3 bases and J dropped 7; count of bases not matched to a gene: 5. The CDR3 has 15 residues. Germline values: CDR1 LGHDT, CDR2 YNNKEL (reference sequence). In nucleotides, the CDR3 is TGTGCCAGCAGCCAGATAGGGACAGGGGTTGAAAAACTGTTTTTT. Its translation: CASSQIGTGVEKLFF.

The J gene is TRBJ1-1, the V gene TRBV4-1; 9 nucleotides match TRBD1. The germline gives CDR1 MGHRA, CDR2 YSYEKL. The V gene end was trimmed by 1 base and the J gene end by 0 bases; junction bases not matched to a gene: 9. The CDR3 length is 18 residues. This CDR3 is CASSQGRTGATLNTEAFF. The CDR3 bases are TGCGCCAGCAGCCAAGGCCGGACAGGGGCGACGTTGAACACTGAAGCTTTCTTT.